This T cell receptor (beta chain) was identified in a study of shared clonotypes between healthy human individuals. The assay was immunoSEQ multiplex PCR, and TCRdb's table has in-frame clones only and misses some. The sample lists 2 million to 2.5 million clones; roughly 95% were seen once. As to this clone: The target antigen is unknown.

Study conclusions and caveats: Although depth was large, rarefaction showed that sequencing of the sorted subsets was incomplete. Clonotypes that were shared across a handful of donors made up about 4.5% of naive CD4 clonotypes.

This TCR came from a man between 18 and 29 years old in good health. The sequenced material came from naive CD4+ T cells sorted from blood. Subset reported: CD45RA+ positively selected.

The CDR3 DNA sequence: TGCGCCAGCAGTTTTGGGACTAGCGGACGCCTGGCAGATACGCAGTATTTT. The encoded protein is CASSFGTSGRLADTQYF. V is TRBV5-1 and J is TRBJ2-3; TRBD2 agrees at 11 bases. CDR1 is SGHRS, CDR2 YFSETQ, per germline. J lost 4 bases, V lost 5 bases, and 12 bases had no gene match. The CDR3 length is 17 residues.